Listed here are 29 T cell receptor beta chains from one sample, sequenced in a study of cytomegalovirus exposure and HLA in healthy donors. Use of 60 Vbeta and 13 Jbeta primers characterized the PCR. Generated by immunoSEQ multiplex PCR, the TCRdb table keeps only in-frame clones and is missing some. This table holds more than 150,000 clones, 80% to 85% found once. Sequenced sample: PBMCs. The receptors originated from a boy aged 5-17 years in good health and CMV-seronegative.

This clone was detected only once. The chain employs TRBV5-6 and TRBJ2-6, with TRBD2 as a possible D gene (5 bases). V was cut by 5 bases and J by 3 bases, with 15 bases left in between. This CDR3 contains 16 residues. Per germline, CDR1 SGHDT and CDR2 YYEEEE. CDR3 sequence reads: CASRYAIGGGANVLTF. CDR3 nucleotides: TGTGCCAGCAGATACGCGATTGGAGGTGGGGCCAACGTCCTGACTTTC. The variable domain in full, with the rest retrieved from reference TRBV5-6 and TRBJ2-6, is DAGVTQSPTHLIKTRGQQVTLRCSPKSGHDTVSWYQQALGQGPQFIFQYYEEEERQRGNFPDRFSGHQFPNYSSELNVNALLLGDSALYLCASRYAIGGGANVLTFGAGSRLTVL.

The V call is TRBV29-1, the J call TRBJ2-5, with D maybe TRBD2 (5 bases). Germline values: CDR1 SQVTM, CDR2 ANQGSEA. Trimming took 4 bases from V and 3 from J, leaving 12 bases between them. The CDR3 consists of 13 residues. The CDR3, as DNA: TGCAGCGTTGGAGGGTTTCATAAAGAGACCCAGTACTTC. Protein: CSVGGFHKETQYF.

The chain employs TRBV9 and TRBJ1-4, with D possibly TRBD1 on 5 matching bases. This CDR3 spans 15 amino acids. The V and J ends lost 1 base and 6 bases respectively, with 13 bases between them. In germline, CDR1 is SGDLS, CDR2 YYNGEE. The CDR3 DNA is TGTGCCAGCAGCGTACCCGGGGGAGAGGATGAAAAACTGTTTTTT. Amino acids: CASSVPGGEDEKLFF.

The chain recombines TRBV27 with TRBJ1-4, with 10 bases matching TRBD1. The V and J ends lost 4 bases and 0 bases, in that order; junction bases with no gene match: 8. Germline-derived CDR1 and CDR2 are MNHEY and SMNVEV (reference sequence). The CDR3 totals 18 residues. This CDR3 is CASSWRDRGYATNEKLFF. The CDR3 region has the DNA TGTGCCAGCAGTTGGAGGGACAGGGGATATGCAACTAATGAAAAACTGTTTTTT.

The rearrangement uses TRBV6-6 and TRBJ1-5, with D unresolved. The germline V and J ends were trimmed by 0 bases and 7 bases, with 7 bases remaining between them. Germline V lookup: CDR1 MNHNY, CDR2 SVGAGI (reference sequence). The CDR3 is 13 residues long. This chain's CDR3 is CASSYSEGQPQHF. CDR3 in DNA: TGTGCCAGCAGTTACTCGGAGGGCCAGCCCCAGCATTTT.

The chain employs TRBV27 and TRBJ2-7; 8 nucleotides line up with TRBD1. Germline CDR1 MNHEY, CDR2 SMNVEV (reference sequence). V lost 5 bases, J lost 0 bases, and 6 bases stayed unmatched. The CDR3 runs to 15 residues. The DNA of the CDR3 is TGTGCCAGCAGTACCCGACAGGGGAGCTCCTACGAGCAGTACTTC. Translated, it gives CASSTRQGSSYEQYF.

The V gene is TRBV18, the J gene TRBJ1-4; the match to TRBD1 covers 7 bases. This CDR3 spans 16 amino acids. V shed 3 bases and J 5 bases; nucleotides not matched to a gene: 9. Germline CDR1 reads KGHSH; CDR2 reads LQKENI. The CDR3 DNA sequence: TGTGCCAGCTCACCCATGGGACAGAAGGGCAATGAAAAACTGTTTTTT. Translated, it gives CASSPMGQKGNEKLFF.

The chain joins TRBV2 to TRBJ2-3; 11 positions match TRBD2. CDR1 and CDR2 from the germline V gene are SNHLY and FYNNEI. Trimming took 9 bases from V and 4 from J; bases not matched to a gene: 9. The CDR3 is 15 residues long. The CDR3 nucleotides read TGTGCCAGTAGACCGACTAGCGGGGTACCAGATACGCAGTATTTT. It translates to CASRPTSGVPDTQYF. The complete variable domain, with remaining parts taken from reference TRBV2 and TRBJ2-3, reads EPEVTQTPSHQVTQMGQEVILRCVPISNHLYFYWYRQILGQKVEFLVSFYNNEISEKSEIFDDQFSVERPDGSNFTLKIRSTKLEDSAMYFCASRPTSGVPDTQYFGPGTRLTVL.

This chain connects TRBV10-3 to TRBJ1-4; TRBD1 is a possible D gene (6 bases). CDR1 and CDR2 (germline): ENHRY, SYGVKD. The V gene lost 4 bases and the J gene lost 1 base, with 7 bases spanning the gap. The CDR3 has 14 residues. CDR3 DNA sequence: TGTGCCATCAGTGTACAGGGAACTAATGAAAAACTGTTTTTT. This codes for CAISVQGTNEKLFF.

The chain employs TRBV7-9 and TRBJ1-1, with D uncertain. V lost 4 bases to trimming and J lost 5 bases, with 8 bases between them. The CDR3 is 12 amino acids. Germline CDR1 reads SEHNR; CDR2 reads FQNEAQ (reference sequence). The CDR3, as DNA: TGTGCCAGCAGCTCCTATTTTACTGAAGCTTTCTTT. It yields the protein CASSSYFTEAFF.

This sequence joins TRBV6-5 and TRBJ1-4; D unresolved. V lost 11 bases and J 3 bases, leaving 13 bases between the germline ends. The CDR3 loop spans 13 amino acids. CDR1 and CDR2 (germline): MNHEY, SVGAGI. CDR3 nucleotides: TGTGCCGGATCACGCGGCCCTAATGAAAAACTGTTTTTT. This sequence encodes CAGSRGPNEKLFF.

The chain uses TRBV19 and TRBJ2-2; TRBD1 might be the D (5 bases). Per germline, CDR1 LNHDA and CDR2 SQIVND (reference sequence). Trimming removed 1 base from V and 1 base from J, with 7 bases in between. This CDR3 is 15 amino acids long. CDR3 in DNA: TGTGCCAGTAGTATAGGAAGGGGGAACACCGGGGAGCTGTTTTTT. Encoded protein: CASSIGRGNTGELFF.

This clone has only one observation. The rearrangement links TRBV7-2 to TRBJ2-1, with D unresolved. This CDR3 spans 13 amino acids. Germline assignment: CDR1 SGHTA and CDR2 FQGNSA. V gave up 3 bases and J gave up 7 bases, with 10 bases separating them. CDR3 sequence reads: CASSFYPGNEQFF. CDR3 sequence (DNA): TGTGCCAGCAGCTTTTACCCCGGGAATGAGCAGTTCTTC. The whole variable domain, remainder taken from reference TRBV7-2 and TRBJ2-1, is GAGVSQSPSNKVTEKGKDVELRCDPISGHTALYWYRQSLGQGLEFLIYFQGNSAPDKSGLPSDRFSAERTGGSVSTLTIQRTQQEDSAVYLCASSFYPGNEQFFGPGTRLTVL.

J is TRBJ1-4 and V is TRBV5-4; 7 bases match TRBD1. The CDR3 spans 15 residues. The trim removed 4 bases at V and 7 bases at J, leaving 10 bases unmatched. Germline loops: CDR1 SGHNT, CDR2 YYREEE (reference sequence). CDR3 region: CASSNEQGQPEKLFF. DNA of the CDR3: TGTGCCAGCAGCAACGAACAGGGGCAACCTGAAAAACTGTTTTTT.

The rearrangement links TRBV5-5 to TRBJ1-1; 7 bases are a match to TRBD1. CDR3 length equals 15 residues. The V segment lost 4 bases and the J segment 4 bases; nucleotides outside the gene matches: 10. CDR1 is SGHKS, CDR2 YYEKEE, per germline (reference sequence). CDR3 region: CASSVAQGTVTEAFF. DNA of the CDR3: TGTGCCAGCAGCGTAGCACAGGGGACGGTCACTGAAGCTTTCTTT. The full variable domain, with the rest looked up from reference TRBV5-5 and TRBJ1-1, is DAGVTQSPTHLIKTRGQQVTLRCSPISGHKSVSWYQQVLGQGPQFIFQYYEKEERGRGNFPDRFSARQFPNYSSELNVNALLLGDSALYLCASSVAQGTVTEAFFGQGTRLTVV.

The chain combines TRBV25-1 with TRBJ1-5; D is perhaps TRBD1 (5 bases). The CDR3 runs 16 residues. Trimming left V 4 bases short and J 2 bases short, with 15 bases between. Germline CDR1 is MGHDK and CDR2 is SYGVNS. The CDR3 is CASSAGRGVGNQPQHF. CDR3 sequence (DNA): TGTGCCAGCAGTGCGGGGAGGGGTGTCGGCAATCAGCCCCAGCATTTT.

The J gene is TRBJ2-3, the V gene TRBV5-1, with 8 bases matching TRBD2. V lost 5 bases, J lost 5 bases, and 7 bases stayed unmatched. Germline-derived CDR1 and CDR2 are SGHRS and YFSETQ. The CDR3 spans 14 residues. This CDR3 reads CASRPGGREDTQYF. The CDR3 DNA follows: TGCGCCAGCAGACCGGGGGGGAGGGAAGATACGCAGTATTTT.

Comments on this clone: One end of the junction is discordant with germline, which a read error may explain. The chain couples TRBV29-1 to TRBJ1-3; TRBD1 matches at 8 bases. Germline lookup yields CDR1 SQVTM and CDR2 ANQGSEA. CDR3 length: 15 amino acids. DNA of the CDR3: TGCAGCGTTCTTACGACAGGGGAGGCTGGAACCACCATATATTTT. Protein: CSVLTTGEAGTTIYF.

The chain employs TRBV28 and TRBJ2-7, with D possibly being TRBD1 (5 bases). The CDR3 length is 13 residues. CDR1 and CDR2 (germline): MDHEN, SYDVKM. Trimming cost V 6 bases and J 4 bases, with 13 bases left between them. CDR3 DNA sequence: TGTGCCAGCAGAAAAAGACAGATTTACGAGCAGTACTTC. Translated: CASRKRQIYEQYF.

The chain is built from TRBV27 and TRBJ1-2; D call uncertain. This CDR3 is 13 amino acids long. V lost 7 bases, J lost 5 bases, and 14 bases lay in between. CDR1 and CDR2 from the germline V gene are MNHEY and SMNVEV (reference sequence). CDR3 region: CASTRPGSYGYTF. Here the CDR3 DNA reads TGTGCCAGCACCCGCCCGGGGTCATATGGCTACACCTTC.

The CDR3 DNA reads as TGTGCCAGCAGTTACGACAGGGGCACTGAAGCTTTCTTT. As protein: CASSYDRGTEAFF. The chain joins TRBV6-5 to TRBJ1-1, with 8 nucleotides matching TRBD1. Germline V CDR1 and CDR2: MNHEY, SVGAGI. The CDR3 is 13 amino acids. V was clipped by 2 bases and J by 4 bases; unmatched bases: 0.

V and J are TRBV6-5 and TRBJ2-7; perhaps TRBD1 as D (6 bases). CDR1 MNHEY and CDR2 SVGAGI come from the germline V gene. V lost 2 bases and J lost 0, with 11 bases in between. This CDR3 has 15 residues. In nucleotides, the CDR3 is TGTGCCAGCAGTTACCTTCCGGGACACTCCTACGAGCAGTACTTC. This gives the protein CASSYLPGHSYEQYF.

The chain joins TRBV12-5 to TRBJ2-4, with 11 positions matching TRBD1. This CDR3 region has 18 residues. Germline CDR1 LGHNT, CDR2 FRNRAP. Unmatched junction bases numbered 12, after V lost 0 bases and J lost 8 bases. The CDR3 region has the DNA TGTGCTAGTGGTTTGGTTGCGGGACAGGGGGAGATTGGAGACATTCAGTACTTC. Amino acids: CASGLVAGQGEIGDIQYF. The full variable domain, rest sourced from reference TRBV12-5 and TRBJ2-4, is DARVTQTPRHKVTEMGQEVTMRCQPILGHNTVFWYRQTMMQGLELLAYFRNRAPLDDSGMPKDRFSAEMPDATLATLKIQPSEPRDSAVYFCASGLVAGQGEIGDIQYFGAGTRLSVL.

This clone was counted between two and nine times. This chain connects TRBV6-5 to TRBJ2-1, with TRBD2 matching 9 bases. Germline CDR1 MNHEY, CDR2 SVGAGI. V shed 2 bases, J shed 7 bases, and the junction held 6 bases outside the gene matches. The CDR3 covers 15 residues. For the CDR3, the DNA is TGTGCCAGCAGTTACGACCTAGCGGGGAGGAATGAGCAGTTCTTC. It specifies CASSYDLAGRNEQFF.

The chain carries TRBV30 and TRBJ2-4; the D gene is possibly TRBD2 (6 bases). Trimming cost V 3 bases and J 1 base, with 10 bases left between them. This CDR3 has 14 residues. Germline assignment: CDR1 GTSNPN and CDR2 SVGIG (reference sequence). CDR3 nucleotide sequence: TGTGCCTGGAGGCGGGAACTGGCCAAAAACATTCAGTACTTC. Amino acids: CAWRRELAKNIQYF.

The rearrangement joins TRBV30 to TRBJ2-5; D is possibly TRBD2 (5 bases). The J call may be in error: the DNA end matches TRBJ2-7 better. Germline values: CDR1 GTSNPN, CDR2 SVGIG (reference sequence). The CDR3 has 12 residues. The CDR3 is CAWAEDSYEQYF. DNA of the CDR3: TGTGCCTGGGCGGAGGATTCCTACGAGCAGTACTTC.

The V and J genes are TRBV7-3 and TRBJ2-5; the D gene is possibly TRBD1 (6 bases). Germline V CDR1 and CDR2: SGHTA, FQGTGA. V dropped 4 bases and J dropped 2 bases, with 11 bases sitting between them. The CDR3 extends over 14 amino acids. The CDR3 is CASSSQGQQETQYF. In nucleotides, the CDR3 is TGTGCCAGCAGCTCCCAAGGACAGCAAGAGACCCAGTACTTC.

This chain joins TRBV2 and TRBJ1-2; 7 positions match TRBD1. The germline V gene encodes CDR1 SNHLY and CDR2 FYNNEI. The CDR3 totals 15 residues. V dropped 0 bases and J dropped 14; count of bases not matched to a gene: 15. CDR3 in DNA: TGTGCCAGCAGTGAAGCGCGGTACTTACAGGGGCTTGGAACCTTC. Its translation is CASSEARYLQGLGTF.

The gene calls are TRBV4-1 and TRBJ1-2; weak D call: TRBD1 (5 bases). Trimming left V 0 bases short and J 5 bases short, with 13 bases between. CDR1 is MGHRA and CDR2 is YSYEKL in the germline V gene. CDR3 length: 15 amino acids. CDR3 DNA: TGCGCCAGCAGCCAAGAGGAGGGGAGGCCTTATGGCTACACCTTC. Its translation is CASSQEEGRPYGYTF.